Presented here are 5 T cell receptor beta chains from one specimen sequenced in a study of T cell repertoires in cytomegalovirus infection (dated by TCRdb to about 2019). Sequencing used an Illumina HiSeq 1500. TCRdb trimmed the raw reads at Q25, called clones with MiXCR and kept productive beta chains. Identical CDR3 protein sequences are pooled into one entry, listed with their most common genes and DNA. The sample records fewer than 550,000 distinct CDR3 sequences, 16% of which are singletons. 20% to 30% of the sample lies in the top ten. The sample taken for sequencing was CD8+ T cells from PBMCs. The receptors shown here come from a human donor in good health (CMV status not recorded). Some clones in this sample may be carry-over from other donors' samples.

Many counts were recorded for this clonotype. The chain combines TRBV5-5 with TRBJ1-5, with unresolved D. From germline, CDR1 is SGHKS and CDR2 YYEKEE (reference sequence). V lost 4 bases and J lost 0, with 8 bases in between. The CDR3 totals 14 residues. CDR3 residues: CASSLRDSNQPQHF. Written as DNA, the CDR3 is TGTGCCAGCAGCCTCCGGGATAGCAATCAGCCCCAGCATTTT.

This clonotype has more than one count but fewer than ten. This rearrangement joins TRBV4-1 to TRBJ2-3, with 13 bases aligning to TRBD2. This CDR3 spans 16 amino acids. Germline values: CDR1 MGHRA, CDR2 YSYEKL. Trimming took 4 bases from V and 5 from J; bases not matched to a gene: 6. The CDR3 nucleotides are TGCGCCAGCAGCCGAGAACTAGCGGGGGGGCAAGATACGCAGTATTTT. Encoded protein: CASSRELAGGQDTQYF.

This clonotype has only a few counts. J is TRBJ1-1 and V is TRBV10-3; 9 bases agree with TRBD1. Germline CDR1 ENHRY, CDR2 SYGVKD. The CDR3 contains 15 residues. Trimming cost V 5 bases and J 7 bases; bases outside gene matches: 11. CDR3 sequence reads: CAISSWTGAYLEAFF. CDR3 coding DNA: TGTGCCATCAGTTCTTGGACAGGGGCGTATCTTGAAGCTTTCTTT.

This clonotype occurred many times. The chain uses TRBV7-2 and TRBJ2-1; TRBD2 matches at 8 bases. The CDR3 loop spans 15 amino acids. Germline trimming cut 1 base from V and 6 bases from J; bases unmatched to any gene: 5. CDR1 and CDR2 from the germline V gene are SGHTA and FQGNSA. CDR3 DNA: TGTGCCAGCAGCTTAGGGCCTAGCGGGCCCAATGAGCAGTTCTTC. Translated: CASSLGPSGPNEQFF.

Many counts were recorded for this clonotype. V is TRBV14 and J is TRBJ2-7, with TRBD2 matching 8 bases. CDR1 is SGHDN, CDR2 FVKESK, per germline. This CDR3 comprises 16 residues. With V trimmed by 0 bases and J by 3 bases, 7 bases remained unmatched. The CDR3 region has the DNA TGTGCCAGCAGCCAAGATTTAGCTACTAGCGGCTACGAGCAGTACTTC. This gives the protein CASSQDLATSGYEQYF.